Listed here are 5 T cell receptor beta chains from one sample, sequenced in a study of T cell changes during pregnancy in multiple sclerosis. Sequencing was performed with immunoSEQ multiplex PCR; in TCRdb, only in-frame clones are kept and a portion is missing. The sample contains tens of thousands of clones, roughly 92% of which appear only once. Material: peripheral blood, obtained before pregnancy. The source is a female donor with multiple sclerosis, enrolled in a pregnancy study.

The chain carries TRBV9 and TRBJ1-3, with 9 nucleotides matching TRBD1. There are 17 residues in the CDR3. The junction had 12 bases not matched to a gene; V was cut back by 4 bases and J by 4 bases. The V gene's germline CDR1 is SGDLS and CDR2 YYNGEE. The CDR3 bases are TGTGCCAGCAGCCCCTATACAGGGGGCGCCGGAGGAAACACCATATATTTT. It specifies CASSPYTGGAGGNTIYF.

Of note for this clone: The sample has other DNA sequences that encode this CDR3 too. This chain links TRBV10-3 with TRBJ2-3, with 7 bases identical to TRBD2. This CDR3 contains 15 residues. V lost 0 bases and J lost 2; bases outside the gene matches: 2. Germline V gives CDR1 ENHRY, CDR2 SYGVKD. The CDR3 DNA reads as TGTGCCATCAGTGAGTCGCTAGCGGACACAGATACGCAGTATTTT. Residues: CAISESLADTDTQYF.

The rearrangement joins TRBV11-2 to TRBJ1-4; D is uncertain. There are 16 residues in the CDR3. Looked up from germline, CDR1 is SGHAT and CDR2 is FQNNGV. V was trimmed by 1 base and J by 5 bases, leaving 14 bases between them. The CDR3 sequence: CASSLVFGFGNEKLFF. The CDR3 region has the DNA TGTGCCAGCAGCTTAGTCTTTGGATTCGGGAATGAAAAACTGTTTTTT.

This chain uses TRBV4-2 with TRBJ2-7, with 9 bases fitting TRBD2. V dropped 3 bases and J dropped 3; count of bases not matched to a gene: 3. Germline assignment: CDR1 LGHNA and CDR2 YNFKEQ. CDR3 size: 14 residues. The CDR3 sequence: CASSQATSGYEQYF. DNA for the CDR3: TGTGCCAGCAGCCAGGCGACTAGCGGCTACGAGCAGTACTTC.

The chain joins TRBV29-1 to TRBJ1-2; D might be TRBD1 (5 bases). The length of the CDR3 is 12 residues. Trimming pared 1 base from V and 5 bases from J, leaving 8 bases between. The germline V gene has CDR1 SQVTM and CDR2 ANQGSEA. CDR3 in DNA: TGCAGCGTTGAAGGAAGGACATATGGCTACACCTTC. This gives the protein CSVEGRTYGYTF.